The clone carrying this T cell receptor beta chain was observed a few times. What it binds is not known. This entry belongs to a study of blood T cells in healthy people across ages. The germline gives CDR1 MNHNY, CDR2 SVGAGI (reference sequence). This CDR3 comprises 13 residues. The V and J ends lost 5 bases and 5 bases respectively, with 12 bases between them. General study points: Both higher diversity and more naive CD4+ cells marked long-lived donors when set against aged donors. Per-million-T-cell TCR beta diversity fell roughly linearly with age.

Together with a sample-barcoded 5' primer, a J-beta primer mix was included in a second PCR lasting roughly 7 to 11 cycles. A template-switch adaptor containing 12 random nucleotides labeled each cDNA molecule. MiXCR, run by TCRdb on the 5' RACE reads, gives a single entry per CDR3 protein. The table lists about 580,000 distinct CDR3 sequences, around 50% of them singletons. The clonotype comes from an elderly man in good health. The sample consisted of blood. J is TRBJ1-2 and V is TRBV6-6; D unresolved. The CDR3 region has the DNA TGTGCCAGCAGTGCCCTGACGATGTATGGCTACACCTTC. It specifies CASSALTMYGYTF.